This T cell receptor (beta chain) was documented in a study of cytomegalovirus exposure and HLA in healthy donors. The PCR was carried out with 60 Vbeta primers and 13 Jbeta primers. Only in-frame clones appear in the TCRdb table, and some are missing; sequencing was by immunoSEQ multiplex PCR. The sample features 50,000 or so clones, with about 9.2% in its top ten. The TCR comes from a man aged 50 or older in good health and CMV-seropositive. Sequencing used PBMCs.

CDR3 region: CASSPTGYASEAFF. The DNA of the CDR3 is TGTGCCAGCAGCCCAACAGGGTACGCCTCTGAAGCTTTCTTT. The V and J genes are TRBV11-2 and TRBJ1-1, with a possible D match to TRBD1 (6 bases). Germline values: CDR1 SGHAT, CDR2 FQNNGV. V lost 5 bases and J lost 6, with 16 bases in between. This CDR3 contains 14 residues. Drawing the rest from reference TRBV11-2 and TRBJ1-1, the complete variable domain is EAGVAQSPRYKIIEKRQSVAFWCNPISGHATLYWYQQILGQGPKLLIQFQNNGVVDDSQLPKDRFSAERLKGVDSTLKIQPAKLEDSAVYLCASSPTGYASEAFFGQGTRLTVV.